The 8 T cell receptor beta chains below all came from one sample that was sequenced in a study of T-cell reconstitution after alpha-beta-depleted transplantation in children. The TCRbeta library incorporated unique molecular identifiers. TCRdb used MiXCR to reprocess the PCR reads, holding one entry per CDR3 protein. The table includes approximately 590,000 distinct CDR3 sequences, over 9.5% detected once. The material sequenced was PBMCs from the stem cell graft donor, taken from the stem cell graft. The receptors come from a human donor who donated a stem cell graft to a child with acute myeloid leukemia.

The chain joins TRBV28 to TRBJ1-5; D unclear. Germline CDR1 reads MDHEN; CDR2 reads SYDVKM. V lost 3 bases and J lost 5, with 11 bases in between. The length of the CDR3 is 14 residues. The CDR3 DNA reads as TGTGCCAGCAGTTTGGTTCGAGTGGATCAGCCCCAGCATTTT. This gives the protein CASSLVRVDQPQHF. The full variable domain, with the rest looked up from reference TRBV28 and TRBJ1-5, is DVKVTQSSRYLVKRTGEKVFLECVQDMDHENMFWYRQDPGLGLRLIYFSYDVKMKEKGDIPEGYSVSREKKERFSLILESASTNQTSMYLCASSLVRVDQPQHFGDGTRLSIL.

This clonotype has at least ten counts. The chain joins TRBV20-1 to TRBJ2-7; either TRBD1 or TRBD2 may supply D (5 bases each). The CDR3 covers 13 residues. Trimming left V 4 bases short and J 2 bases short, with 12 bases between. Germline assignment: CDR1 DFQATT and CDR2 SNEGSKA (reference sequence). The CDR3: CSATNQGAYEQYF. The CDR3 nucleotides read TGCAGTGCTACCAATCAGGGAGCCTACGAGCAGTACTTC.

Notes on this clonotype: At one end the junction does not follow the germline gene, possibly because of a read error. V usage is TRBV6-2 or TRBV6-3 and J usage is TRBJ2-5, with 7 bases lining up with TRBD2. The germline gives CDR1 MNHEY, CDR2 SVGEGT. The length of the CDR3 is 15 residues. The CDR3 loop is CASSYVPSGQETQDF. The CDR3 nucleotides are TGTGCCAGCAGTTACGTCCCTAGCGGTCAAGAGACCCAGGACTTC.

This clonotype has a handful of counts. The chain has TRBV27 and TRBJ2-2; 14 bases are a match to TRBD2. V gave up 6 bases and J gave up 5 bases; unmatched junction bases: 5. The CDR3 totals 16 residues. Looked up from germline, CDR1 is MNHEY and CDR2 is SMNVEV (reference sequence). DNA for the CDR3: TGTGCCAGCAGGGGACTAGCGGGAGTAAAAACCGGGGAGCTGTTTTTT. Protein: CASRGLAGVKTGELFF.

The table lists this clonotype with a few counts. V gene TRBV3-1 combines with J gene TRBJ2-7, with TRBD2 identical over 12 bases. CDR1 is LGHDT and CDR2 is YNNKEL in the germline V gene (reference sequence). The CDR3 length is 18 residues. Trimming cost V 1 base and J 0 bases; bases outside gene matches: 7. The CDR3 coding sequence is TGTGCCAGCAGCCAAGTCACTAGCGGGAGGCAGAGCTCCTACGAGCAGTACTTC. Translation: CASSQVTSGRQSSYEQYF.

V and J are TRBV27 and TRBJ1-2, with 9 bases lining up with TRBD1. The J segment lost 2 bases and the V segment lost 7 bases, leaving 5 bases of the junction unmatched. The CDR3 spans 14 residues. The germline V gene has CDR1 MNHEY and CDR2 SMNVEV (reference sequence). The DNA of the CDR3 is TGTGCCAGCAACACAGGGGGCCTAAACTATGGCTACACCTTC. It codes for CASNTGGLNYGYTF.

The table lists this clonotype with a few counts. The chain recombines TRBV5-1 with TRBJ1-6, with 8 bases aligning to TRBD1. Trimming removed 4 bases from V and 8 bases from J; junction bases left unmatched: 5. Germline V gene lookup returns CDR1 SGHRS and CDR2 YFSETQ. CDR3 length equals 14 residues. DNA for the CDR3: TGCGCCAGCAGCCGACAGGGGTTGGATTCACCCCTCCACTTT. Translation gives CASSRQGLDSPLHF. Full variable domain (missing parts from reference TRBV5-1 and TRBJ1-6): KAGVTQTPRYLIKTRGQQVTLSCSPISGHRSVSWYQQTPGQGLQFLFEYFSETQRNKGNFPGRFSGRQFSNSRSEMNVSTLELGDSALYLCASSRQGLDSPLHFGNGTRLTVT.

This clonotype was seen at least ten times. V usage is TRBV20-1 and J usage is TRBJ2-7; 11 bases map to TRBD1. Looked up from germline, CDR1 is DFQATT and CDR2 is SNEGSKA (reference sequence). This CDR3 is built from 14 residues. The ends lost 2 bases at V and 4 bases at J; junction bases unmatched: 4. CDR3 region: CSARKGQGVYEQYF. The DNA of the CDR3 is TGCAGTGCTAGAAAGGGACAGGGGGTGTACGAGCAGTACTTC.